This T cell receptor beta chain was captured by sequencing in a study of blood T cells in healthy people across ages. Study in general: Capturing about one barcoded beta molecule per two T cells was achieved by template switching.

This clonotype appeared many times. A J-beta primer mix and a sample-barcoded 5' primer were used in a second PCR of roughly 7 to 12 cycles. MiXCR, applied by TCRdb to the 5' RACE reads, yields one record per CDR3 protein. The sample comprises some 1.4 million distinct CDR3 sequences, about 40% of which are singletons, and 7% to 9% rests with the top ten. CDR3 size: 14 residues. Trimming left V 0 bases short and J 0 bases short, with 3 bases between. Germline CDR1 is MNHEY and CDR2 is SMNVEV (reference sequence). Russia was home to the donors, healthy Caucasian individuals aged about 6 to 90. The TCR sequence derives from a woman aged 18-29 years in good health. The chain is built from TRBV27 and TRBJ1-5, with no clear D. Sequencing used blood. The DNA for the CDR3 is TGTGCCAGCAGTTTATCCGGTAGCAATCAGCCCCAGCATTTT. As protein: CASSLSGSNQPQHF.